The rows below give T cell receptor beta chains drawn from one sample of a study of cytomegalovirus exposure and HLA in healthy donors. Profiling relied on immunoSEQ multiplex PCR, and the TCRdb table lists in-frame clones only, not all of them. The sample has approximately 190,000 clones; roughly nine tenths are singletons. The material sequenced was PBMCs. The receptor source for this set is a boy aged 2 to 10 in good health and CMV-seronegative. The CDR3 runs from the conserved cysteine through the conserved F or W. The D gene is left open where the match is weak. Clone sizes are given selectively: once, few, many, or a class where the clone is expanded.

size: NA; D: TRBD2; J: TRBJ2-7; V: TRBV30; DNA: TGTGCCTGGAGCGAATGGACTAGCGGAACCTACGAGCAGTACTTC; CDR3: CAWSEWTSGTYEQYF
size: once; D: TRBD1; J: TRBJ1-5; V: TRBV18; DNA: TGTGCCAGCTCACCTTTCAGGGGGTATGATCAGCCCCAGCATTTT; CDR3: CASSPFRGYDQPQHF
size: once; D: TRBD1; J: TRBJ1-1; V: TRBV5-1; DNA: TGCGCCAGCAGCTCTCCGGGACAGGGGAGCACTGAAGCTTTCTTT; CDR3: CASSSPGQGSTEAFF
size: NA; D: TRBD2; J: TRBJ2-5; V: TRBV9; DNA: TGTGCCAGCAGCGTAGCAGCGGGGGGCCAAGAGACCCAGTACTTC; CDR3: CASSVAAGGQETQYF
size: NA; D: NA; J: TRBJ2-5; V: TRBV6-6; DNA: TGTGCCAGCCTAGATGAGACTATTCAAGAGACCCAGTACTTC; CDR3: CASLDETIQETQYF
size: NA; D: NA; J: TRBJ2-7; V: TRBV19; DNA: TGTGCCAGTAGTTTCGGGGAGAAAAGTCAATTC; CDR3: CASSFGEKSQF
size: NA; D: NA; J: TRBJ1-2; V: TRBV5-6; DNA: TGTGCCAGCAGTCCATCAGGGTACCATGGCTACACCTTC; CDR3: CASSPSGYHGYTF
size: few; D: TRBD2; J: TRBJ2-7; V: TRBV6-1; DNA: TGTGCCAGCAGCGAGCGGGATATGACCTACGAGCAGTACTTC; CDR3: CASSERDMTYEQYF
size: NA; D: TRBD1; J: TRBJ2-7; V: TRBV7-6; DNA: TGTGCCAGCAGCTTACAGGGGGATACCTACGAGCAGTACTTC; CDR3: CASSLQGDTYEQYF
size: NA; D: NA; J: TRBJ2-7; V: TRBV28; DNA: TGTGCCAGCATGAGGCAGGGCCACGAGCAGTACTTC; CDR3: CASMRQGHEQYF
size: NA; D: NA; J: TRBJ2-2; V: TRBV5-1; DNA: TGCGCCAGCAGCTTGGCCGAGTTGCGGCCGAACACCGGGGAGCTGTTTTTT; CDR3: CASSLAELRPNTGELFF
size: NA; D: TRBD1; J: TRBJ2-7; V: TRBV2; DNA: TGTGCCAGCAGGCGACAGGGAAACGAGCAGTACTTC; CDR3: CASRRQGNEQYF
size: NA; D: TRBD1; J: TRBJ2-7; V: TRBV27; DNA: TGTGCCAACCCCACGACAGGGTCAAGCTACGAGCAGTACTTC; CDR3: CANPTTGSSYEQYF
size: NA; D: NA; J: TRBJ2-2; V: TRBV2; DNA: TGTGCCAGCAGAGGCAGGGATGACGGGGAGCTGTTTTTT; CDR3: CASRGRDDGELFF
size: NA; D: TRBD1; J: TRBJ1-5; V: TRBV7-9; DNA: TGTTCCAGCAGCCCAGCACGAGGACAGGGTTATAGCAATCAGCCCCAGCATTTT; CDR3: CSSSPARGQGYSNQPQHF
size: NA; D: NA; J: TRBJ2-5; V: TRBV4-2; DNA: TGTGCCAGCAGCCAAGATCTGCGGGAAGAGACCCAGTACTTC; CDR3: CASSQDLREETQYF
size: NA; D: TRBD1; J: TRBJ2-5; V: TRBV7-9; DNA: TGTGCCAGCAGCTCAAGACCGGGACAGGGGGCCCTCGGGGCGGAGACCCAGTACTTC; CDR3: CASSSRPGQGALGAETQYF
size: NA; D: NA; J: TRBJ2-4; V: TRBV7-2; DNA: TGTGCCAGCAGCTCCCGGGACTTTGGGAAAAACATTCAGTACTTC; CDR3: CASSSRDFGKNIQYF
size: NA; D: NA; J: TRBJ1-1; V: TRBV6-1; DNA: TGTGCCAGCAGTGAAGAGCGGATCCCGGTTAACACTGAAGCTTTCTTT; CDR3: CASSEERIPVNTEAFF
size: NA; D: TRBD2; J: TRBJ2-3; V: TRBV6-1; DNA: TGTGCCAGCAGTGCGACAAGCGGGGGAACAGATACGCAGTATTTT; CDR3: CASSATSGGTDTQYF
size: NA; D: TRBD2; J: TRBJ2-1; V: TRBV10-2; DNA: TGCGCCAGCAAACCCATCGGCGGGGGGGCCTTCAATGAGCAGTTCTTC; CDR3: CASKPIGGGAFNEQFF
size: NA; D: NA; J: TRBJ2-7; V: TRBV5-1; DNA: TGCGCCAGCAGCTTGACAGGGACCGCCTACGAGCAGTACTTC; CDR3: CASSLTGTAYEQYF
size: NA; D: NA; J: TRBJ2-7; V: TRBV28; DNA: TGTGCCAGCAGGCACAGTGGGGGGGAGCAGTACTTC; CDR3: CASRHSGGEQYF
size: NA; D: TRBD2; J: TRBJ2-1; V: TRBV5-1; DNA: TGCGCCAGCAGCCTCGGACTAGCGGACATAAATGAGCAGTTCTTC; CDR3: CASSLGLADINEQFF
size: NA; D: TRBD2; J: TRBJ2-2; V: TRBV2; DNA: TGTGCCAGCAGAGGTTGGAGCGGGGGTGGGACCGGGGAGCTGTTTTTT; CDR3: CASRGWSGGGTGELFF
size: NA; D: TRBD1; J: TRBJ2-5; V: TRBV28; DNA: TGTGCCAGCGAGGACAGGAAAGAGACCCAGTACTTC; CDR3: CASEDRKETQYF
size: NA; D: TRBD1; J: TRBJ1-2; V: TRBV6-1; DNA: TGTGCCAGCAGTGAAGGTGGAGCCAGGGGGCGAGGGCCTGGCTACACCTTC; CDR3: CASSEGGARGRGPGYTF
size: NA; D: TRBD1; J: TRBJ2-7; V: TRBV10-3; DNA: TGTGCCATCAGTGATTGGGACAGCCACGAGCAGTACTTC; CDR3: CAISDWDSHEQYF
size: NA; D: TRBD1; J: TRBJ2-5; V: TRBV7-8; DNA: TGTGCCAGCAGCTTACGGACAGGGGGCAGGGAGACCCAGTACTTC; CDR3: CASSLRTGGRETQYF
size: NA; D: NA; J: TRBJ1-6; V: TRBV21-1; DNA: TGTGCCAGCAGCCCCACCTTCAGGGGGAATGGTAATTCACCCCTCCACTTT; CDR3: CASSPTFRGNGNSPLHF
size: NA; D: NA; J: TRBJ2-1; V: TRBV5-4; DNA: TGTGCCAGCAGCTCCCCCCGAGGGCCCGATGAGCAGTTCTTC; CDR3: CASSSPRGPDEQFF
size: NA; D: TRBD1; J: TRBJ2-7; V: TRBV27; DNA: TGTGCCAGCACCTCCGCCCCCGGGACAGGAGCCTACGAGCAGTACTTC; CDR3: CASTSAPGTGAYEQYF
size: NA; D: NA; J: TRBJ2-7; V: TRBV19; DNA: TGTGCCAGTAATCGAGGGGGAAAAGCCTACGAGCAGTACTTC; CDR3: CASNRGGKAYEQYF
size: NA; D: TRBD1; J: TRBJ1-3; V: TRBV19; DNA: TGTGCCAGTAGCCCGGGGGACAGGGTTGGAAACACCATATATTTT; CDR3: CASSPGDRVGNTIYF
size: NA; D: TRBD1; J: TRBJ1-2; V: TRBV29-1; DNA: TGCAGCGCGGACAGGGGCCGTTCTAACTATGGCTACACCTTC; CDR3: CSADRGRSNYGYTF